What follows are 25 T cell receptor beta chains derived from one specimen sequenced in a study of control samples from healthy donors and cancer patients. Produced via immunoSEQ multiplex PCR; TCRdb's table is partial and in-frame only. The table lists 150,000 to 200,000 clones, roughly 95% of them singletons. Sample: blood. Receptors were obtained from a woman in her fifties or sixties in good health.

This rearrangement joins TRBV24-1 to TRBJ1-5, with no clear D. There are 12 residues in the CDR3. The ends were cut back, 10 bases at V and 7 bases at J, with 13 bases in the middle. Per the germline V gene, CDR1 is KGHDR and CDR2 is SFDVKD. CDR3 bases: TGTGCCACGATTGGGGAGGGCCAGCCCCAGCATTTT. This encodes CATIGEGQPQHF.

The rearrangement links TRBV19 to TRBJ1-1; D gene unclear. CDR1 LNHDA and CDR2 SQIVND come from the germline V gene (reference sequence). V dropped 2 bases and J dropped 1 base, with 5 bases sitting between them. CDR3 length: 13 residues. The CDR3 here is CASSIRENTEAFF. The CDR3 DNA reads as TGTGCCAGTAGTATAAGGGAGAACACTGAAGCTTTCTTT.

This clone appeared a single time. The chain is built from TRBV5-1 and TRBJ1-3; 8 positions match TRBD1. Losses at the gene ends were 0 bases for V and 3 bases for J; bases not matched to a gene: 5. CDR3 size: 16 residues. Germline V gene data show CDR1 as SGHRS and CDR2 as YFSETQ. CDR3 region: CASSLEAGGDGNTIYF. CDR3 bases: TGCGCCAGCAGCTTGGAGGCAGGGGGCGATGGAAACACCATATATTTT.

V and J are TRBV19 and TRBJ2-2; D is possibly TRBD1 or TRBD2 (6 bases each). Germline-derived CDR1 and CDR2 are LNHDA and SQIVND (reference sequence). V lost 7 bases and J 6 bases, leaving 15 bases between the germline ends. This CDR3 has 14 amino acids. DNA of the CDR3: TGTGCCAGTACCCGGAGGGGGGATCCCGGGGAGCTGTTTTTT. Amino acids: CASTRRGDPGELFF.

This sequence joins TRBV5-1 and TRBJ1-4, with 8 bases identical to TRBD1. Germline-derived CDR1 and CDR2 are SGHRS and YFSETQ. The ends lost 5 bases at V and 8 bases at J; junction bases unmatched: 11. This CDR3 comprises 15 residues. The CDR3 loop reads CASRPETGVGEKLFF. CDR3 DNA sequence: TGCGCCAGCAGGCCCGAGACAGGGGTAGGGGAAAAACTGTTTTTT.

The chain uses TRBV12-3 or TRBV12-4 and TRBJ1-3; D call uncertain. Trimming took 1 base from V and 4 from J, leaving 5 bases between them. This CDR3 has 13 residues. CDR3 nucleotide sequence: TGTGCCAGCAGTTTAGGGGCAGGAAACACCATATATTTT. Translation: CASSLGAGNTIYF.

This clone was counted once. The chain couples TRBV5-6 to TRBJ1-4; no reliable D call. Germline CDR1 is SGHDT and CDR2 is YYEEEE. CDR3 size: 17 residues. Between the trimmed V and J ends, which lost 1 base and 0 bases, there was a span of 13 bases. This CDR3 is CASSLYRVPATNEKLFF. The CDR3, as DNA: TGTGCCAGCAGCTTGTATAGGGTCCCCGCAACTAATGAAAAACTGTTTTTT.

V usage is TRBV2 and J usage is TRBJ1-5; a weak D match, TRBD1 (6 bases). Trimming removed 3 bases from V and 7 bases from J, with 16 bases in between. Per germline, CDR1 SNHLY and CDR2 FYNNEI. The CDR3 length is 15 residues. DNA for the CDR3: TGTGCCAGCAGTGATCCGTCTAGGGGGTACCAGCCCCAGCATTTT. It is translated as CASSDPSRGYQPQHF.

The chain links TRBV24-1 to TRBJ2-1; 7 bases fit TRBD1. Germline CDR1 KGHDR, CDR2 SFDVKD. This CDR3 is built from 16 residues. V gave up 0 bases and J gave up 6 bases; unmatched junction bases: 7. Here the CDR3 DNA reads TGTGCCACCAGTGATTTGGGGACAGTTTGTCGCAATGAGCAGTTCTTC. The encoded protein is CATSDLGTVCRNEQFF.

The rearrangement uses TRBV7-2 and TRBJ2-3; D may match TRBD1 or TRBD2 (6 bases each). The length of the CDR3 is 17 residues. Germline CDR1 SGHTA, CDR2 FQGNSA. Trimming cost V 2 bases and J 3 bases, with 18 bases left between them. CDR3 DNA: TGTGCCAGCAGCTTAAGATCGATGGGGGGCAGGACAGATACGCAGTATTTT. It specifies CASSLRSMGGRTDTQYF.

The rearrangement joins TRBV2 to TRBJ2-2; TRBD1 matches at 7 bases. V was clipped by 6 bases and J by 5 bases; unmatched bases: 3. This CDR3 region has 13 residues. The germline gives CDR1 SNHLY, CDR2 FYNNEI. The CDR3 region has the DNA TGTGCCAGCAGAACAGGGGAGACCGGGGAGCTGTTTTTT. Translation gives CASRTGETGELFF.

The J gene is TRBJ1-5, the V gene TRBV5-5; D is perhaps TRBD1 (6 bases). This CDR3 contains 17 residues. Germline assignment: CDR1 SGHKS and CDR2 YYEKEE (reference sequence). V lost 1 base and J lost 3, with 17 bases in between. Here the CDR3 reads CASSLRGLVVVNQPQHF. CDR3 coding DNA: TGTGCCAGCAGCTTGCGGGGGCTAGTGGTGGTCAATCAGCCCCAGCATTTT. The full variable domain, with the rest looked up from reference TRBV5-5 and TRBJ1-5, is DAGVTQSPTHLIKTRGQQVTLRCSPISGHKSVSWYQQVLGQGPQFIFQYYEKEERGRGNFPDRFSARQFPNYSSELNVNALLLGDSALYLCASSLRGLVVVNQPQHFGDGTRLSIL.

The CDR3 nucleotides read TGTGCCAGTAGTATCGCTCAGTATGGCTACACCTTC. It codes for CASSIAQYGYTF. The chain joins TRBV19 to TRBJ1-2, with D unresolved. The V gene's germline CDR1 is LNHDA and CDR2 SQIVND (reference sequence). V lost 3 bases and J lost 5, with 7 bases in between. The CDR3 extends over 12 amino acids.

The chain recombines TRBV12-3 or TRBV12-4 with TRBJ2-7, with TRBD2 as a possible D gene (5 bases). The CDR3 has 12 residues. V shed 7 bases and J shed 6 bases, with 13 bases lying between them. CDR3 in DNA: TGTGCCAGCAAGTTACTAGTAGGCGAGCAGTACTTC. Amino acid sequence: CASKLLVGEQYF.

The chain employs TRBV6-4 and TRBJ1-5; unclear D gene. Trimming took off 4 bases at V and 7 bases at J, with 11 bases between the two ends. Looked up from germline, CDR1 is MRHNA and CDR2 is SNTAGT. This CDR3 has 13 residues. This chain's CDR3 is CASSVSRGQPQHF. The CDR3 coding sequence is TGTGCCAGCAGTGTGAGCCGAGGGCAGCCCCAGCATTTT.

For the CDR3, the DNA is TGTGCCAGCAGTACGCGGGACTTCGGGGGGGAGACCCAGTACTTC. Protein product: CASSTRDFGGETQYF. The gene calls are TRBV2 and TRBJ2-5; 7 bases fit TRBD2. CDR1 and CDR2 from the germline V gene are SNHLY and FYNNEI. V dropped 5 bases and J dropped 5; count of bases not matched to a gene: 11. The CDR3 is made up of 15 amino acids.

The V gene is TRBV9, the J gene TRBJ2-4; 8 bases line up with TRBD2. The germline gives CDR1 SGDLS, CDR2 YYNGEE. The CDR3 is made up of 14 amino acids. J lost 4 bases, V lost 4 bases, and 4 bases had no gene match. The CDR3 sequence is CASSPGTSKNIQYF. The CDR3 DNA follows: TGTGCCAGCAGCCCAGGGACTAGTAAAAACATTCAGTACTTC.

V usage is TRBV28 and J usage is TRBJ1-5; no firm D call. Between the trimmed V and J ends, which lost 4 bases and 9 bases, there was a span of 13 bases. The CDR3 is made up of 13 amino acids. From germline, CDR1 is MDHEN and CDR2 SYDVKM. The CDR3 region has the DNA TGTGCCAGCAGTTCGATCCGGGCGGGGCCCCAGCATTTT. Protein: CASSSIRAGPQHF.

The chain joins TRBV6-2 or TRBV6-3 to TRBJ2-1; TRBD1 aligns across 12 bases. The CDR3 extends over 15 amino acids. V gave up 2 bases and J gave up 7 bases; unmatched junction bases: 3. Germline CDR1 and CDR2: MNHEY and SVGEGT. DNA of the CDR3: TGTGCCAGCAGTTACCTGGGACAGGGGGCTAATGAGCAGTTCTTC. This encodes CASSYLGQGANEQFF.

The chain combines TRBV6-5 with TRBJ1-2; TRBD1 agrees at 9 bases. V lost 8 bases and J lost 8; bases outside the gene matches: 12. The CDR3 length is 14 residues. Germline CDR1 reads MNHEY; CDR2 reads SVGAGI. CDR3 protein: CASGPSGTGNGYTF. The DNA of the CDR3 is TGTGCCAGCGGACCTTCCGGGACAGGGAACGGCTACACCTTC.

The chain has TRBV5-1 and TRBJ2-2; 10 positions agree with TRBD2. This CDR3 region has 19 residues. Germline lookup yields CDR1 SGHRS and CDR2 YFSETQ. V was clipped by 1 base and J by 8 bases; unmatched bases: 17. CDR3 amino acids: CASSLRLAGEIITGGELFF. Here the CDR3 DNA reads TGCGCCAGCAGCTTGCGGCTAGCGGGGGAGATAATCACCGGTGGGGAGCTGTTTTTT.

The chain combines TRBV5-1 with TRBJ2-2; 8 bases line up with TRBD1. This CDR3 is 17 amino acids long. After removal of 6 bases from V and 1 base from J, the junction contained 11 bases not matched to a gene. Germline V gives CDR1 SGHRS, CDR2 YFSETQ. CDR3 sequence (DNA): TGCGCCAGCAACGGGGACAGGTGGGGCCAGAACACCGGGGAGCTGTTTTTT. Translating gives CASNGDRWGQNTGELFF.

The chain couples TRBV5-4 to TRBJ2-5; D unclear. From germline, CDR1 is SGHNT and CDR2 YYREEE (reference sequence). The CDR3 sequence is 12 residues long. The ends were cut back, 6 bases at V and 5 bases at J, with 11 bases in the middle. The chain's CDR3 is CASNLPAETQYF. DNA of the CDR3: TGTGCCAGCAACCTACCGGCGGAGACCCAGTACTTC.

The V gene is TRBV19, the J gene TRBJ2-2; D uncertain. CDR1 is LNHDA, CDR2 SQIVND, per germline (reference sequence). The CDR3 sequence is 14 residues long. V was trimmed by 1 base and J by 6 bases, leaving 9 bases between them. CDR3 residues: CASSIASVAGELFF. CDR3 in DNA: TGTGCCAGTAGTATAGCCTCGGTTGCCGGGGAGCTGTTTTTT.

V is TRBV7-6 and J is TRBJ2-1; 10 bases match TRBD2. The V segment lost 5 bases and the J segment 4 bases; nucleotides outside the gene matches: 8. The CDR3 extends over 16 amino acids. Germline assignment: CDR1 SGHVS and CDR2 FNYEAQ. CDR3 protein: CASSPFGTSDYNEQFF. DNA for the CDR3: TGTGCCAGCAGCCCCTTTGGGACTAGCGATTACAATGAGCAGTTCTTC.